Listed below are T cell receptor beta chains from one sample, sequenced in a study of technical replicates of blood from four donors. The method was immunoSEQ multiplex PCR; TCRdb's version includes in-frame clones alone and lacks a portion of them. In the table there are tens of thousands of clones, around 93% of which are singletons. The sample consisted of PBMCs. The receptors originated from a human donor in good health. Some clones in this sample may be carry-over from other donors' samples. Both conserved end residues are part of each CDR3. A D gene is named only where the DNA matches it firmly. Expanded clones get a size class; other rows say once, few or many, or leave the size out.

d_gene	abundance	v_gene	j_gene	CDR3aa	CDR3nt
NA	once	TRBV9	TRBJ2-5	CASSSDLLETQYF	TGTGCCAGCAGCTCGGACTTGCTCGAGACCCAGTACTTC
NA	NA	TRBV7-9	TRBJ2-3	CASSSRYREGSTDTQYF	TGTGCCAGCAGCTCCCGCTACAGGGAGGGTAGCACAGATACGCAGTATTTT
NA	NA	TRBV25-1	TRBJ1-2	CASSERRGNGYTF	TGTGCCAGCAGTGAACGCCGAGGGAATGGCTACACCTTC
TRBD2	NA	TRBV9	TRBJ2-1	CASSVDVAGRDEQFF	TGTGCCAGCAGCGTAGACGTAGCGGGGAGGGATGAGCAGTTCTTC
TRBD2	NA	TRBV2	TRBJ2-3	CAGGTSGRGTDTQYF	TGTGCCGGAGGGACTAGCGGGAGGGGAACAGATACGCAGTATTTT
NA	NA	TRBV7-3	TRBJ1-6	CASSSSNRQDSPLHF	TGTGCCAGCAGCTCCTCGAACCGACAGGATTCACCCCTCCACTTT
NA	NA	TRBV11-3	TRBJ2-1	CASSSGGGGYNEQFF	TGTGCCAGCAGCTCAGGGGGCGGGGGCTACAATGAGCAGTTCTTC
NA	NA	TRBV14	TRBJ1-2	CASSQVASYGYTF	TGTGCCAGCAGCCAAGTAGCCTCCTATGGCTACACCTTC
NA	NA	TRBV28	TRBJ2-3	CASSYAQDTLTDTQYF	TGTGCCAGCAGTTATGCCCAGGACACCCTCACAGATACGCAGTATTTT
TRBD2	once	TRBV7-2	TRBJ2-3	CASSLSFFGGNTDTQYF	TGTGCCAGCAGCTTATCTTTCTTCGGGGGGAACACAGATACGCAGTATTTT
TRBD1	NA	TRBV6-5	TRBJ2-1	CASSRQGDFGEQFF	TGTGCCAGCAGTCGACAGGGGGACTTCGGTGAGCAGTTCTTC
TRBD2	NA	TRBV4-3	TRBJ2-7	CASSQEAAGFSEQYF	TGCGCCAGCAGCCAAGAAGCAGCGGGGTTCTCCGAGCAGTACTTC
TRBD2	NA	TRBV4-1	TRBJ2-2	CASSQDPPGLVSSGELFF	TGCGCCAGCAGCCAAGATCCCCCGGGACTAGTTTCGTCCGGGGAGCTGTTTTTT
NA	NA	TRBV19	TRBJ2-2	CASSIYTGPGGELFF	TGTGCCAGTAGTATTTACACAGGGCCGGGGGGGGAGCTGTTTTTT
NA	NA	TRBV29-1	TRBJ1-4	CSAKIPTGTTEKLFF	TGCAGCGCCAAGATCCCGACAGGAACGACTGAAAAACTGTTTTTT
TRBD1	once	TRBV5-1	TRBJ2-6	CASSAWTGGTPGANVLTF	TGCGCCAGCAGCGCGTGGACAGGGGGAACTCCTGGGGCCAACGTCCTGACTTTC
TRBD2	NA	TRBV6-1	TRBJ2-5	CASSETSGTTSQYF	TGTGCCAGCAGTGAGACTAGCGGGACTACGTCCCAGTACTTC
TRBD1	NA	TRBV19	TRBJ2-7	CASSNAGQGHYEQYF	TGTGCCAGTAGTAATGCGGGACAGGGACACTACGAGCAGTACTTC
NA	NA	TRBV6-1	TRBJ1-5	CASSEAGGKGPQPQHF	TGTGCCAGCAGTGAAGCGGGGGGAAAGGGTCCTCAGCCCCAGCATTTT
NA	few	TRBV11-2	TRBJ2-1	CASSRTPGYFSYNEQFF	TGTGCCAGCAGCAGGACACCGGGCTACTTTTCCTACAATGAGCAGTTCTTC
TRBD2	NA	TRBV6-1	TRBJ2-5	CASSESVLAGQETQYF	TGTGCCAGCAGTGAATCAGTCCTAGCGGGCCAAGAGACCCAGTACTTC
NA	NA	TRBV10-3	TRBJ2-2	CAIRQGAGELFF	TGTGCCATCAGACAGGGAGCCGGGGAGCTGTTTTTT
TRBD1	NA	TRBV19	TRBJ1-1	CASSTGGWTEAFF	TGTGCCAGTAGTACAGGGGGCTGGACTGAAGCTTTCTTT
NA	NA	TRBV12-5	TRBJ2-7	CASGPPLSTFSYEQYF	TGTGCTAGTGGTCCCCCGCTCTCAACTTTCTCCTACGAGCAGTACTTC
TRBD1	once	TRBV5-6	TRBJ1-2	CASSSTAGQIYGYTF	TGTGCCAGCAGTTCGACTGCGGGACAGATCTATGGCTACACCTTC
NA	NA	TRBV5-1	TRBJ1-6	CASSPGQSGNSPLHF	TGCGCCAGCAGCCCTGGACAGTCAGGCAATTCACCCCTCCACTTT
NA	NA	TRBV7-2	TRBJ1-4	CASSPWGQSNEKLFF	TGTGCCAGCAGCCCCTGGGGACAAAGTAATGAAAAACTGTTTTTT
TRBD1	NA	TRBV9	TRBJ1-3	CASSPVEGQGSGNTIYF	TGTGCCAGCAGCCCAGTAGAGGGACAGGGCTCCGGAAACACCATATATTTT
NA	once	TRBV28	TRBJ2-7	CASSSLDRYEQYF	TGTGCCAGCAGTTCTTTAGACAGATACGAGCAGTACTTC
NA	NA	TRBV7-6	TRBJ2-7	CASSPDQGGSYEQYF	TGTGCCAGCAGCCCGGACCAGGGGGGTTCCTACGAGCAGTACTTC
NA	once	TRBV28	TRBJ1-1	CASSSPQTGPVGFF	TGTGCCAGCAGTTCCCCCCAGACAGGCCCTGTGGGTTTCTTT
TRBD1	NA	TRBV7-9	TRBJ1-2	CASSSGQGAFYGYTF	TGTGCCAGCAGTTCCGGACAGGGGGCTTTCTATGGCTACACCTTC
TRBD1	medium-sized	TRBV4-1	TRBJ2-5	CASSQDEGTEETQYF	TGCGCCAGCAGCCAAGATGAAGGGACAGAAGAGACCCAGTACTTC
TRBD2	once	TRBV9	TRBJ2-2	CASSVGGSAGELFF	TGTGCCAGCAGCGTCGGGGGGTCCGCCGGGGAGCTGTTTTTT
NA	NA	TRBV5-1	TRBJ2-2	CASTPGDSRAGELFF	TGCGCCAGCACCCCGGGGGACAGTCGGGCCGGGGAGCTGTTTTTT
NA	once	TRBV7-2	TRBJ2-7	CASSLGDIRYEQYF	TGTGCCAGCAGCTTAGGCGATATCCGCTACGAGCAGTACTTC
TRBD2	NA	TRBV7-9	TRBJ2-4	CASSPPGLANIQYF	TGTGCCAGCAGCCCACCGGGACTAGCGAACATTCAGTACTTC
TRBD2	NA	TRBV27	TRBJ2-2	CASSLSVGRLTGELFF	TGTGCCAGCAGTTTATCTGTCGGGAGGTTGACCGGGGAGCTGTTTTTT
NA	NA	TRBV4-3	TRBJ1-1	CASSQERVGGTEAFF	TGCGCCAGCAGCCAAGAAAGGGTCGGGGGAACTGAAGCTTTCTTT
NA	NA	TRBV7-6	TRBJ2-7	CASSPQISHEQYF	TGTGCCAGCAGCCCACAGATATCGCACGAGCAGTACTTC
NA	NA	TRBV29-1	TRBJ1-1	CSAVGGEATEAFF	TGCAGCGCCGTGGGGGGTGAGGCCACTGAAGCTTTCTTT
NA	NA	TRBV7-3	TRBJ2-5	CASSLGGAQETQYF	TGTGCCAGCAGCTTAGGCGGGGCGCAAGAGACCCAGTACTTC
TRBD2	NA	TRBV7-2	TRBJ2-7	CASSVTSGGAYEQYF	TGTGCCAGCAGCGTCACTAGCGGGGGGGCCTACGAGCAGTACTTC
NA	NA	TRBV4-3	TRBJ1-1	CASSQDSGTLTEAFF	TGCGCCAGCAGCCAAGACTCAGGGACTCTCACTGAAGCTTTCTTT
TRBD1	NA	TRBV5-4	TRBJ1-3	CASSADREGNTIYF	TGTGCCAGCAGCGCGGACAGGGAGGGAAACACCATATATTTT
NA	NA	TRBV2	TRBJ2-7	CASRADRLSYEQYF	TGTGCCAGCAGAGCTGACAGGCTATCTTACGAGCAGTACTTC
NA	NA	TRBV16	TRBJ1-4	CASSPRATNEKLFF	TGTGCCAGCAGCCCACGGGCAACTAATGAAAAACTGTTTTTT
TRBD2	many	TRBV4-2	TRBJ2-3	CASSQEVAGGTDTQYF	TGTGCCAGCAGCCAGGAAGTAGCGGGAGGGACAGATACGCAGTATTTT